The next 5 T cell receptor beta chains were all read from a single sample in a study of human T cells and chemical hapten exposure. Time point of the sample: patch test 3, about 24 weeks after DPC sensitization. Noted treatment: therapeutic diphenylcyclopropenone sensitization with weekly scalp DPC. One entry per CDR3 protein, called by TCRdb with MiXCR from the RACE reads. The sample includes 150,000 to 200,000 distinct CDR3 sequences, around a quarter seen only once; the top ten take roughly 2.2%. Source: whole blood, taken in connection with sensitization to the hapten diphenylcyclopropenone (DPC). The receptor source for this set is a woman younger than 35 with alopecia areata. Some clones in this sample may be carry-over from other donors' samples.

In this sample, this clonotype turned up many times. V usage is TRBV10-2 and J usage is TRBJ2-7; no reliable D call. The CDR3 loop spans 13 amino acids. The germline V gene encodes CDR1 WSHSY and CDR2 SAAADI. V lost 5 bases to trimming and J lost 0 bases, with 8 bases between them. The chain's CDR3 is CASSLVDSYEQYF. The CDR3 DNA is TGCGCCAGCAGTTTAGTCGACTCCTACGAGCAGTACTTC.

This clonotype was seen more than once but under ten times. This chain joins TRBV12-3 or TRBV12-4 and TRBJ2-7; D call uncertain. V lost 5 bases to trimming and J lost 4 bases, with 15 bases between them. The CDR3 runs to 14 residues. The CDR3 nucleotides are TGTGCCAGCAGTCCACACCTGGGCCAATACGAGCAGTACTTC. This sequence encodes CASSPHLGQYEQYF.

This clonotype has just a few counts. This chain uses TRBV6-4 with TRBJ2-3; no firm D call. This CDR3 contains 13 residues. Looked up from germline, CDR1 is MRHNA and CDR2 is SNTAGT. The V and J ends lost 0 bases and 4 bases respectively, with 5 bases between them. CDR3 DNA: TGTGCCAGCAGTGACTCGGCGCCAGATACGCAGTATTTT. Translation gives CASSDSAPDTQYF.

J is TRBJ1-4 and V is TRBV7-9, with D uncertain. The germline V gene has CDR1 SEHNR and CDR2 FQNEAQ (reference sequence). This CDR3 contains 14 residues. Trimming stripped 1 base from V and 3 bases from J, with 6 bases between. CDR3 sequence (DNA): TGTGCCAGCAGCTTAGGGGGTGCTAATGAAAAACTGTTTTTT. Translating it yields CASSLGGANEKLFF.

For the CDR3, the DNA is TGCAGTGCTAGAGATCCTAGCGGGGGGGCGGAGACCGGGGAGCTGTTTTTT. Its protein product is CSARDPSGGAETGELFF. The chain carries TRBV20-1 and TRBJ2-2; TRBD2 aligns across 12 bases. V lost 0 bases and J lost 5; bases outside the gene matches: 7. Germline V CDR1 and CDR2: DFQATT, SNEGSKA (reference sequence). CDR3 size: 17 residues.